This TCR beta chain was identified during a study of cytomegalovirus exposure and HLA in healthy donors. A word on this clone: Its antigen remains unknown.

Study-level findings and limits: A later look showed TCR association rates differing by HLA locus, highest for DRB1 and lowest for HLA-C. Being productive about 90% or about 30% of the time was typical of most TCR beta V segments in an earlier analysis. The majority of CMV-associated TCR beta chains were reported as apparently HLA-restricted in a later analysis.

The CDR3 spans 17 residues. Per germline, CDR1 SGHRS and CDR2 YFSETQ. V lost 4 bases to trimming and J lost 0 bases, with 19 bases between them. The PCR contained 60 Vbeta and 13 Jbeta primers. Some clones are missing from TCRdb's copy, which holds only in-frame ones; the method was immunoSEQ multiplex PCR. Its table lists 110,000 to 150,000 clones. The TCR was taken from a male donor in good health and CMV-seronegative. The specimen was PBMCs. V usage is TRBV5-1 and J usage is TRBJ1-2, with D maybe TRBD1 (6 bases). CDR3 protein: CASSLRPGDPSNYGYTF. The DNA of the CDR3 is TGCGCCAGCAGCCTAAGGCCAGGGGACCCATCTAACTATGGCTACACCTTC.